This is a list of T cell receptor beta chains from one sample in a study of cytomegalovirus exposure and HLA in healthy donors. The table came from immunoSEQ multiplex PCR; TCRdb's copy has only in-frame clones and leaves some out. This sample has 90,000 to 95,000 clones; 80% occur once, and the top ten carry roughly 2%. Input material: PBMCs. The receptors shown here come from a man aged 18 to 35 in good health and CMV-seronegative. The CDR3 runs from the conserved cysteine through the conserved F or W. D genes are given only for firm matches. Where a row states a size, it is once, few, many or the class of an expanded clone; other rows omit it.

NA,TRBJ1-1,NA,TRBV4-1,TGCGCCAGCAGCCAAGAGGACAGAACGAACACTGAAGCTTTCTTT,CASSQEDRTNTEAFF
NA,TRBJ1-6,NA,TRBV19,TGTGCCAGTAGCCACCCAGGGGATTCACCCCTCCACTTT,CASSHPGDSPLHF
NA,TRBJ2-7,NA,TRBV4-1,TGCGCCAGCAGCCCCAGCAGGGGGGAGTACGAGCAGTACTTC,CASSPSRGEYEQYF
NA,TRBJ1-2,NA,TRBV29-1,TGCAGCGTTGGGGGGGGGCGCGGGTTGGGCTACACCTTC,CSVGGGRGLGYTF
NA,TRBJ2-7,TRBD2,TRBV18,TGTGCCAGCTCACCGACCCGGGGGGGAGACTACGAGCAGTACTTC,CASSPTRGGDYEQYF
NA,TRBJ2-1,TRBD1,TRBV6-4,TGTGCCAGCAGCCTCAGGCCAGGGGGAAATGAGCAGTTCTTC,CASSLRPGGNEQFF
NA,TRBJ2-3,NA,TRBV15,TGTGCCACCAGCAGAGTGGGGGGGGGCAACACAGATACGCAGTATTTT,CATSRVGGGNTDTQYF
NA,TRBJ2-3,NA,TRBV5-4,TGTGCCAGCAGCTTGGAAACATATACGCAGTATTTT,CASSLETYTQYF
NA,TRBJ2-7,TRBD2,TRBV11-2,TGTGCCAGCAGCCCAGTAGCGGGGGACCTTGGCGAGCAGTACTTC,CASSPVAGDLGEQYF
NA,TRBJ1-1,TRBD1,TRBV7-2,TGTGCCAGCAGCTCGGGACAGGGGAGGAACACTGAAGCTTTCTTT,CASSSGQGRNTEAFF
once,TRBJ1-3,TRBD1,TRBV5-6,TGTGCCAGCAGGTTCACAGGGGGCGCCGGAAACACCATATATTTT,CASRFTGGAGNTIYF
NA,TRBJ1-1,NA,TRBV6-6,TGTGCCAGCAGATCGGTGGGGCAGTGGACGAACACTGAAGCTTTCTTT,CASRSVGQWTNTEAFF
NA,TRBJ2-3,TRBD2,TRBV7-8,TGTGCCAGCAGCTTAGGACTAGCGGGAGAAATCACTAGCACAGATACGCAGTATTTT,CASSLGLAGEITSTDTQYF
NA,TRBJ2-1,TRBD2,TRBV7-8,TGTGCCAGCAGCCTTGGGACTAGCGGGTCCTACAATGAGCAGTTCTTC,CASSLGTSGSYNEQFF
NA,TRBJ2-1,NA,TRBV10-1,TGCGCCAGCAGCCCCGGGGTCTACAATGAGCAGTTCTTC,CASSPGVYNEQFF
NA,TRBJ2-3,TRBD1,TRBV19,TGTGCCAGTAGTTACGGGACAGTTAGCACAGATACGCAGTATTTT,CASSYGTVSTDTQYF
NA,TRBJ2-5,NA,TRBV18,TGTGCCAGCTCACCACCCTCGGCAGGCGAGACCCAGTACTTC,CASSPPSAGETQYF
NA,TRBJ1-4,NA,TRBV11-2,TGTGCCAGCAGCCATAATACGGCAACTAATGAAAAACTGTTTTTT,CASSHNTATNEKLFF
NA,TRBJ2-3,NA,TRBV9,TGTGCCAGCAGCGCCATGACTCGAGAAGATACGCAGTATTTT,CASSAMTREDTQYF
NA,TRBJ2-7,TRBD1,TRBV19,TGTGCCAGTAGTGATTCTGACAGGGGAACGTGGGAGCAGTACTTC,CASSDSDRGTWEQYF